A single sample is the source of the 20 T cell receptor beta chains below, sequenced in a study of cytomegalovirus exposure and HLA in healthy donors. Use of 60 Vbeta and 13 Jbeta primers characterized the PCR. Some clones are missing from TCRdb's copy, which holds only in-frame ones; the method was immunoSEQ multiplex PCR. The sample lists 95,000 to 100,000 clones; 75% to 80% were seen once. What was sequenced was PBMCs. The receptors were gathered from a female donor in good health and CMV-seronegative.

There are a few counts of this clone. The chain links TRBV27 to TRBJ1-5; 7 bases map to TRBD1. The V segment lost 2 bases and the J segment 7 bases; nucleotides outside the gene matches: 20. The CDR3 runs 19 residues. Looked up from germline, CDR1 is MNHEY and CDR2 is SMNVEV (reference sequence). CDR3 in amino acids: CASSLNYFTTGTDKQPQHF. CDR3 coding DNA: TGTGCCAGCAGTTTAAACTATTTCACGACAGGGACCGATAAGCAGCCCCAGCATTTT.

The chain links TRBV6-6 to TRBJ2-5; 7 bases fit TRBD1. The better agreement between TRBJ2-7 and the DNA end casts doubt on the J call. The CDR3 totals 14 residues. The germline V gene has CDR1 MNHNY and CDR2 SVGAGI (reference sequence). The CDR3 region is CASRPGTAIYEQYF. The CDR3, as DNA: TGTGCCAGCAGGCCCGGGACAGCTATATACGAGCAGTACTTC.

This clone has a single count. V is TRBV7-8 and J is TRBJ1-4, with D possibly being TRBD1 (6 bases). Trimming shortened V by 4 bases and J by 4 bases, and 19 bases separated the two germline ends. The CDR3 has 17 residues. The germline gives CDR1 SGHVS, CDR2 FQNEAQ. The CDR3 sequence: CASSSHPKGHINEKLFF. CDR3 in DNA: TGTGCCAGCAGCTCCCACCCCAAGGGACACATTAATGAAAAACTGTTTTTT.

The chain is built from TRBV5-6 and TRBJ2-1; 10 positions agree with TRBD2. The CDR3 extends over 18 amino acids. The V and J ends lost 2 bases and 4 bases, in that order; junction bases with no gene match: 12. Germline values: CDR1 SGHDT, CDR2 YYEEEE. CDR3 coding DNA: TGTGCCAGCAGCTTCACGAGACTAGCGGGTTTTGTGTACAATGAGCAGTTCTTC. Translating gives CASSFTRLAGFVYNEQFF.

As concerns this clone: Other DNA sequences within the sample encode an identical CDR3. V gene TRBV2 combines with J gene TRBJ1-5, with D hard to call. CDR3 length equals 13 residues. The V end lost 5 bases, the J end lost 8 bases, and 13 bases lay between the germline ends. CDR1 is SNHLY and CDR2 is FYNNEI in the germline V gene. As DNA, the CDR3 is TGTGCCAGCAGTAAGAGTCAGACTGAGCCCCAGCATTTT. Protein: CASSKSQTEPQHF.

This clone was found a few times. This chain uses TRBV18 with TRBJ2-5; D remains unclear. The CDR3 sequence is 11 residues long. Germline V gives CDR1 KGHSH, CDR2 LQKENI. V was pared by 5 bases and J by 3 bases, with 4 bases between. The CDR3 sequence is CASSSEETQYF. The CDR3 region has the DNA TGTGCCAGCTCATCCGAAGAGACCCAGTACTTC.

V is TRBV27 and J is TRBJ1-3; TRBD1 is a possible D gene (6 bases). The CDR3 totals 13 residues. Germline V gene sequence: CDR1 MNHEY, CDR2 SMNVEV (reference sequence). Trimming pared 6 bases from V and 4 bases from J, leaving 10 bases between. The CDR3 bases are TGTGCCAGCAGCTTCGACAGGGGAAACACCATATATTTT. The encoded protein is CASSFDRGNTIYF.

The chain recombines TRBV6-5 with TRBJ2-2; 10 bases are a match to TRBD1. CDR3 length: 15 residues. Germline V CDR1 and CDR2: MNHEY, SVGAGI. V lost 6 bases and J lost 3; bases outside the gene matches: 4. The CDR3 loop is CASRTGTGDTGELFF. The CDR3 nucleotides are TGTGCCAGCAGAACCGGGACAGGGGACACCGGGGAGCTGTTTTTT.

The chain employs TRBV15 and TRBJ1-5; TRBD1 matches at 7 bases. There are 14 residues in the CDR3. CDR1 and CDR2 from the germline V gene are LNHNV and YYDKDF (reference sequence). The ends lost 5 bases at V and 11 bases at J; junction bases unmatched: 12. CDR3 in amino acids: CATSPRQGIKAQHF. The CDR3 DNA is TGTGCCACCAGCCCCCGACAGGGAATCAAGGCCCAGCATTTT.

This chain joins TRBV7-2 and TRBJ1-1; D not resolved. The CDR3 runs to 16 residues. Germline CDR1 is SGHTA and CDR2 is FQGNSA. Trimming stripped 1 base from V and 2 bases from J, with 14 bases between. Here the CDR3 reads CASSLVAGFLNTEAFF. CDR3 coding DNA: TGTGCCAGCAGCTTAGTTGCAGGATTCTTAAACACTGAAGCTTTCTTT. The variable domain in full, with the rest retrieved from reference TRBV7-2 and TRBJ1-1, is GAGVSQSPSNKVTEKGKDVELRCDPISGHTALYWYRQSLGQGLEFLIYFQGNSAPDKSGLPSDRFSAERTGGSVSTLTIQRTQQEDSAVYLCASSLVAGFLNTEAFFGQGTRLTVV.

The rearrangement joins TRBV5-1 to TRBJ1-1; 9 bases are shared with TRBD1. This CDR3 region has 14 residues. Unmatched junction bases numbered 8, after V lost 4 bases and J lost 7 bases. Germline CDR1 reads SGHRS; CDR2 reads YFSETQ. The CDR3 region is CASSPRTGVGEAFF. The CDR3 bases are TGCGCCAGCAGCCCGAGGACAGGGGTGGGTGAAGCTTTCTTT.

The chain joins TRBV11-3 to TRBJ1-1; possible D gene TRBD1, 6 bases. The germline gives CDR1 SGHNT, CDR2 YENEEA. The length of the CDR3 is 14 residues. Trimming shortened V by 5 bases and J by 1 base, and 11 bases separated the two germline ends. In DNA form, the CDR3 reads TGTGCCAGCAGCCAGGGGATTCGGAACACTGAAGCTTTCTTT. Protein: CASSQGIRNTEAFF.

The chain couples TRBV9 to TRBJ1-2; D is perhaps TRBD1 (6 bases). Per germline, CDR1 SGDLS and CDR2 YYNGEE. Trimming left V 0 bases short and J 2 bases short, with 14 bases between. This CDR3 region has 16 residues. The chain's CDR3 is CASSVDSWGRNYGYTF. The CDR3 nucleotides are TGTGCCAGCAGCGTAGATAGTTGGGGGCGGAACTATGGCTACACCTTC.

V is TRBV27 and J is TRBJ2-2; 9 bases agree with TRBD1. The CDR3 has 15 residues. CDR1 is MNHEY and CDR2 is SMNVEV in the germline V gene (reference sequence). J was trimmed by 9 bases and V by 10 bases; bases with no gene match: 15. The CDR3 reads CATLSGTGSYRELFF. DNA of the CDR3: TGTGCCACCCTTTCGGGGACAGGGAGTTATCGGGAGCTGTTTTTT.

The rearrangement uses TRBV6-1 and TRBJ2-7, with D possibly being TRBD2 (5 bases). Between the trimmed V and J ends, which lost 7 bases and 0 bases, there was a span of 16 bases. The V gene's germline CDR1 is MNHNS and CDR2 SASEGT. The CDR3 covers 15 residues. This CDR3 is CASTLAGAASYEQYF. The CDR3 bases are TGTGCCAGCACCCTGGCGGGCGCCGCCTCCTACGAGCAGTACTTC.

The chain employs TRBV7-3 and TRBJ2-7; D is ambiguous. CDR1 SGHTA and CDR2 FQGTGA come from the germline V gene. The CDR3 runs to 13 residues. Trimming shortened V by 4 bases and J by 3 bases, and 10 bases separated the two germline ends. CDR3 in amino acids: CASSSGADYEQYF. The CDR3 DNA reads TGTGCCAGCAGCTCGGGTGCGGACTACGAGCAGTACTTC.

The rearrangement joins TRBV6-5 to TRBJ1-4; 8 positions agree with TRBD1. Germline values: CDR1 MNHEY, CDR2 SVGAGI. The CDR3 is 14 residues long. Germline trimming cut 3 bases from V and 8 bases from J; bases unmatched to any gene: 5. The CDR3, as DNA: TGTGCCAGCAGTTATACACAGGGGGAGGAAAAACTGTTTTTT. Translation gives CASSYTQGEEKLFF.

V is TRBV18 and J is TRBJ2-7, with 9 positions matching TRBD2. The CDR3 contains 15 residues. CDR1 KGHSH and CDR2 LQKENI come from the germline V gene. The V and J ends lost 3 bases and 2 bases, in that order; junction bases with no gene match: 5. CDR3 in DNA: TGTGCCAGCTCACCTTTTTCTAGCGGGACCTACGAGCAGTACTTC. Amino acids: CASSPFSSGTYEQYF.

The chain joins TRBV6-6 to TRBJ2-3, with 8 bases lining up with TRBD2. The germline CDR1 and CDR2 sequences are MNHNY and SVGAGI (reference sequence). V lost 7 bases and J lost 1; bases outside the gene matches: 7. The CDR3 sequence is 15 residues long. In DNA form, the CDR3 reads TGTGCCAGCATACGAGCGGGGGCGCGCACAGATACGCAGTATTTT. Residues: CASIRAGARTDTQYF.

The chain carries TRBV7-2 and TRBJ2-7; possibly TRBD2 for D (5 bases). With 5 bases removed from V and 3 bases from J, the gap between germline ends came to 17 bases. The CDR3 totals 15 residues. Germline V gene data show CDR1 as SGHTA and CDR2 as FQGNSA. The CDR3, as DNA: TGTGCCAGCAGCCCCCGCAGCGGAGATTACTACGAGCAGTACTTC. Translation gives CASSPRSGDYYEQYF.